Below, 18 T cell receptor beta chains from the same sample are listed, as sequenced in a study of PD-L1 blockade in urothelial cancer. Method: immunoSEQ multiplex PCR; TCRdb's copy keeps in-frame clones and lacks some. The sample lists around 80,000 clones; around 90% were seen once. As to time point: peripheral blood 6 weeks after treatment start. The specimen comprised PBMCs, sampled around atezolizumab (anti-PD-L1) treatment. Every receptor here comes from a woman older than 75 with urothelial cancer.

This clone was found once. This chain joins TRBV5-1 and TRBJ2-1; tentative D call: TRBD2 (6 bases). The germline V and J ends were trimmed by 4 bases and 4 bases, with 15 bases remaining between them. The CDR3 consists of 15 residues. Per the germline V gene, CDR1 is SGHRS and CDR2 is YFSETQ. CDR3 bases: TGCGCCAGCAGCGCGACAATGGCGGGGTACAATGAGCAGTTCTTC. Amino acid sequence: CASSATMAGYNEQFF.

This clone was recorded a few times. The V and J genes are TRBV6-4 and TRBJ2-5; TRBD2 matches at 8 bases. The junction had 2 bases not matched to a gene; V was cut back by 4 bases and J by 4 bases. The CDR3 spans 13 residues. Germline V CDR1 and CDR2: MRHNA, SNTAGT. The CDR3 DNA sequence: TGTGCCAGCAGTGGCCTAGCGGGAGAGACCCAGTACTTC. Protein: CASSGLAGETQYF.

The genes are TRBV6-5 and TRBJ2-3, with unresolved D. This CDR3 has 16 amino acids. Germline CDR1 is MNHEY and CDR2 is SVGAGI. V lost 0 bases and J 2 bases, leaving 12 bases between the germline ends. The CDR3 reads CASSYSSRLFTDTQYF. The CDR3 region has the DNA TGTGCCAGCAGTTACTCTTCGCGCCTATTCACAGATACGCAGTATTTT.

CDR3 sequence (DNA): TGTGCCAGTAGTTTCTTAACCACAGGGGGCGCGGGTGAAAAACTGTTTTTT. Translation gives CASSFLTTGGAGEKLFF. The gene calls are TRBV19 and TRBJ1-4; TRBD1 matches 9 bases. With V trimmed by 5 bases and J by 7 bases, 14 bases remained unmatched. From germline, CDR1 is LNHDA and CDR2 SQIVND (reference sequence). The CDR3 loop spans 17 amino acids.

J is TRBJ2-1 and V is TRBV5-1; D not certain. This CDR3 contains 16 residues. V lost 1 base to trimming and J lost 10 bases, with 21 bases between them. CDR1 is SGHRS and CDR2 is YFSETQ in the germline V gene. The CDR3 region is CASSLSSRALTREQFF. The CDR3 DNA follows: TGCGCCAGCAGCTTGAGTTCGAGAGCGCTCACAAGGGAGCAGTTCTTC.

J is TRBJ2-5 and V is TRBV7-9; 8 bases line up with TRBD1. The CDR3 loop spans 17 amino acids. V lost 5 bases to trimming and J lost 5 bases; unmatched junction nucleotides: 16. CDR1 SEHNR and CDR2 FQNEAQ come from the germline V gene (reference sequence). CDR3 sequence: CASSPQRQGFKVETQYF. The CDR3 DNA sequence: TGTGCCAGCAGCCCCCAGAGACAGGGGTTTAAGGTGGAGACCCAGTACTTC.

The J gene is TRBJ1-1, the V gene TRBV2; tentative D call: TRBD1 (5 bases). Germline CDR1 SNHLY, CDR2 FYNNEI. V gave up 2 bases and J gave up 5 bases, with 12 bases separating them. The CDR3 is made up of 14 amino acids. The CDR3 spells CASSESQGRTEAFF. The CDR3 nucleotides read TGTGCCAGCAGTGAATCTCAGGGCCGGACTGAAGCTTTCTTT. The complete variable domain, with remaining parts taken from reference TRBV2 and TRBJ1-1, reads EPEVTQTPSHQVTQMGQEVILRCVPISNHLYFYWYRQILGQKVEFLVSFYNNEISEKSEIFDDQFSVERPDGSNFTLKIRSTKLEDSAMYFCASSESQGRTEAFFGQGTRLTVV.

The chain employs TRBV28 and TRBJ1-5; weak D call: TRBD1 (5 bases). Germline V CDR1 and CDR2: MDHEN, SYDVKM. V shed 3 bases and J shed 5 bases, with 11 bases lying between them. The CDR3 sequence is 14 residues long. CDR3 loop: CASSLKGRYQPQHF. CDR3 sequence (DNA): TGTGCCAGCAGTTTGAAGGGGCGTTATCAGCCCCAGCATTTT.

This clone occurred once. The chain has TRBV5-6 and TRBJ1-2; TRBD1 aligns across 8 bases. Germline lookup yields CDR1 SGHDT and CDR2 YYEEEE. The CDR3 consists of 16 residues. After removal of 5 bases from V and 4 bases from J, the junction contained 13 bases not matched to a gene. CDR3 sequence (DNA): TGTGCCAGCAGTCTCCCACGGACAGGGAGCTTCTATGGCTACACCTTC. Translating gives CASSLPRTGSFYGYTF.

A few counts support this clone. This chain uses TRBV29-1 with TRBJ1-2; D possibly corresponds to TRBD1 (6 bases). This CDR3 contains 14 residues. V lost 7 bases and J lost 4, with 19 bases in between. The germline V gene encodes CDR1 SQVTM and CDR2 ANQGSEA. CDR3 protein: CSARDAQGLYGYTF. CDR3 in DNA: TGCAGCGCCCGTGATGCCCAGGGGCTCTATGGCTACACCTTC.

The chain is built from TRBV27 and TRBJ2-1; 9 positions match TRBD2. CDR1 is MNHEY, CDR2 SMNVEV, per germline (reference sequence). V lost 4 bases and J lost 7; bases outside the gene matches: 8. The CDR3 spans 15 residues. The CDR3 is CASSSLRREGNEQFF. The CDR3 nucleotides are TGTGCCAGCAGTTCCCTTCGGCGGGAGGGGAATGAGCAGTTCTTC.

The chain has TRBV30 and TRBJ1-5; TRBD1 is a possible D gene (6 bases). Trimming shortened V by 3 bases and J by 5 bases, and 11 bases separated the two germline ends. Germline CDR1 GTSNPN, CDR2 SVGIG (reference sequence). This CDR3 has 13 residues. In DNA, the CDR3 is TGTGCCTGGAGAACAGGGAATGATCAGCCCCAGCATTTT. Translated: CAWRTGNDQPQHF.

The chain couples TRBV19 to TRBJ1-2; maybe TRBD1 (5 bases). Looked up from germline, CDR1 is LNHDA and CDR2 is SQIVND (reference sequence). The CDR3 is 13 amino acids. Trimming cost V 10 bases and J 0 bases, with 12 bases left between them. This CDR3 is CAIFDSSNYGYTF. The CDR3 DNA sequence: TGTGCCATCTTCGACAGTTCTAACTATGGCTACACCTTC.

DNA for the CDR3: TGTGCCAGCAGTAAGCTAGCGGTTAGCACAGATACGCAGTATTTT. Its protein product is CASSKLAVSTDTQYF. This chain uses TRBV6-1 with TRBJ2-3; 7 bases fit TRBD2. V was pared by 5 bases and J by 0 bases, with 5 bases of the junction left unmatched. Germline CDR1 reads MNHNS; CDR2 reads SASEGT. This CDR3 contains 15 residues.

The V gene is TRBV19, the J gene TRBJ2-2; possibly TRBD2 for D (5 bases). V was cut by 4 bases and J by 1 base, with 10 bases left in between. The CDR3 is 15 amino acids. Germline V CDR1 and CDR2: LNHDA, SQIVND (reference sequence). CDR3 protein: CASSSQRENTGELFF. CDR3 coding DNA: TGTGCCAGTAGTAGCCAGAGGGAGAACACCGGGGAGCTGTTTTTT.

This clone was seen only once. The J gene is TRBJ1-4, the V gene TRBV7-9; 7 bases match TRBD1. Per germline, CDR1 SEHNR and CDR2 FQNEAQ (reference sequence). V shed 2 bases, J shed 7 bases, and the junction held 4 bases outside the gene matches. The CDR3 consists of 14 residues. The CDR3 region is CASSLLAGGEKLFF. DNA of the CDR3: TGTGCCAGCAGCTTATTGGCAGGGGGTGAAAAACTGTTTTTT.

This clone was recorded only once. The V and J genes are TRBV9 and TRBJ1-1; 9 bases line up with TRBD1. CDR1 and CDR2 from the germline V gene are SGDLS and YYNGEE. V dropped 4 bases and J dropped 4; count of bases not matched to a gene: 5. This CDR3 comprises 14 residues. CDR3 coding DNA: TGTGCCAGCAGCACCGGGACAGGGAGCACTGAAGCTTTCTTT. It encodes CASSTGTGSTEAFF. Filled out from reference TRBV9 and TRBJ1-1, the complete variable domain reads DSGVTQTPKHLITATGQRVTLRCSPRSGDLSVYWYQQSLDQGLQFLIQYYNGEERAKGNILERFSAQQFPDLHSELNLSSLELGDSALYFCASSTGTGSTEAFFGQGTRLTVV.

V is TRBV15 and J is TRBJ2-7, with 8 bases aligning to TRBD2. Germline CDR1 is LNHNV and CDR2 is YYDKDF (reference sequence). J lost 7 bases, V lost 4 bases, and 9 bases had no gene match. CDR3 length: 14 amino acids. The CDR3 sequence is CATSTRAGGEEQYF. Written as DNA, the CDR3 is TGTGCCACCAGCACCAGGGCGGGAGGAGAAGAGCAGTACTTC.